Below, 29 T cell receptor beta chains from the same sample are listed, as sequenced in a study of blood T cell repertoires in COVID-19 (dated by TCRdb to between 2020 and 2021). The library was prepared using the immunoSEQ multiplex PCR assay. In TCRdb, the immuneACCESS table is reduced to in-frame sequences with V and J assigned. These tables do not hold every clone; where another copy was compared, an unresolved V gene accounts for under half, and the others remain unexplained. Recorded for this sample are some 180,000 clones; nearly 80% of them occurred a single time. The leading ten clones occupy 14% of the sample. Sequencing was done on a sample of PBMCs or T cells enriched from blood (not recorded which). The receptor set was obtained from a man aged 55 to 70 who had been exposed to COVID-19.

This clone was detected once. V is TRBV11-2 and J is TRBJ2-7, with a tentative D call TRBD2 (5 bases). CDR3 size: 11 residues. Between the trimmed V and J ends, which lost 5 bases and 7 bases, there was a span of 9 bases. The V gene's germline CDR1 is SGHAT and CDR2 FQNNGV. CDR3 coding DNA: TGTGCCAGCAGCCCCCAGCGGGAGCAGTACTTC. This sequence encodes CASSPQREQYF.

This clone was detected ten times or more. The V and J genes are TRBV5-6 and TRBJ2-2, with 11 bases matching TRBD2. Trimming removed 0 bases from V and 5 bases from J; junction bases left unmatched: 0. The CDR3 extends over 15 amino acids. Germline V gene data show CDR1 as SGHDT and CDR2 as YYEEEE. The CDR3 sequence: CASSLGLAGTGELFF. CDR3 in DNA: TGTGCCAGCAGCTTGGGACTAGCGGGAACCGGGGAGCTGTTTTTT.

The chain recombines TRBV6-5 with TRBJ1-1; no definite D call. The ends were cut back, 0 bases at V and 2 bases at J, with 7 bases in the middle. This CDR3 region has 14 residues. Germline assignment: CDR1 MNHEY and CDR2 SVGAGI. The CDR3 is CASSYSSKNTEAFF. The CDR3 DNA sequence: TGTGCCAGCAGTTACTCAAGCAAAAACACTGAAGCTTTCTTT.

V usage is TRBV7-9 and J usage is TRBJ1-2; no definite D call. Germline V gives CDR1 SEHNR, CDR2 FQNEAQ (reference sequence). CDR3 length: 12 amino acids. With 7 bases removed from V and 2 bases from J, the gap between germline ends came to 8 bases. Here the CDR3 DNA reads TGTGCCAGCACCGGACTCAACTATGGCTACACCTTC. Its protein is CASTGLNYGYTF. Full variable domain (remainder filled in from reference TRBV7-9 and TRBJ1-2): DTGVSQNPRHKITKRGQNVTFRCDPISEHNRLYWYRQTLGQGPEFLTYFQNEAQLEKSRLLSDRFSAERPKGSFSTLEIQRTEQGDSAMYLCASTGLNYGYTFGSGTRLTVV.

The chain carries TRBV28 and TRBJ1-5; no clear D. Trimming removed 2 bases at V and 0 bases at J, with 8 bases between. Germline V gene sequence: CDR1 MDHEN, CDR2 SYDVKM. The CDR3 runs 15 residues. CDR3 nucleotides: TGTGCCAGCAGTTTACCGACGGGTAGCAATCAGCCCCAGCATTTT. It encodes CASSLPTGSNQPQHF.

The chain recombines TRBV7-2 with TRBJ1-5, with 8 bases aligning to TRBD1. Per germline, CDR1 SGHTA and CDR2 FQGNSA. V trimming: 3 bases; J trimming: 2 bases; junction bases outside the gene matches: 0. CDR3 length: 14 amino acids. CDR3 region: CASSLTGGNQPQHF. CDR3 coding DNA: TGTGCCAGCAGCTTGACAGGGGGCAATCAGCCCCAGCATTTT.

The rearrangement joins TRBV6-5 to TRBJ2-5; a weak D match, TRBD2 (6 bases). V lost 4 bases and J lost 5, with 11 bases in between. This CDR3 comprises 13 residues. Germline V lookup: CDR1 MNHEY, CDR2 SVGAGI. This chain's CDR3 is CASSSAGRETQYF. The CDR3 bases are TGTGCCAGCAGTTCGGCAGGGAGGGAGACCCAGTACTTC.

The table lists this clone with a few counts. The genes are TRBV4-3 and TRBJ2-5; 9 bases line up with TRBD1. In germline, CDR1 is LGHNA, CDR2 YSLEER. V gave up 3 bases and J gave up 6 bases; unmatched junction bases: 8. There are 15 residues in the CDR3. CDR3 coding DNA: TGCGCCAGCAGCCAGGACACAGGGGGCGGAAAGACCCAGTACTTC. It translates to CASSQDTGGGKTQYF.

The J gene is TRBJ1-1, the V gene TRBV7-2; TRBD1 is a possible D gene (5 bases). CDR3 size: 14 residues. Germline V gene data show CDR1 as SGHTA and CDR2 as FQGNSA. The V and J ends lost 8 bases and 5 bases respectively, with 18 bases between them. The CDR3, as DNA: TGTGCCAGCGGTGACAGCGTCCGGGGGACTGAAGCTTTCTTT. This gives the protein CASGDSVRGTEAFF.

This chain uses TRBV4-3 with TRBJ2-5; D gene unclear. The CDR3 totals 15 residues. Germline V gene lookup returns CDR1 LGHNA and CDR2 YSLEER. V was shortened by 0 bases and J by 6 bases, with 14 bases between the two germline ends. The chain's CDR3 is CASSQEIAPLQTQYF. DNA of the CDR3: TGCGCCAGCAGCCAAGAGATAGCCCCCCTCCAGACCCAGTACTTC.

The CDR3 loop reads CASSSFGGEYTDTQYF. The DNA for the CDR3 is TGTGCCAGCAGCTCCTTCGGGGGAGAGTACACAGATACGCAGTATTTT. The rearrangement uses TRBV11-2 and TRBJ2-3; possible D gene TRBD2, 6 bases. Germline CDR1 SGHAT, CDR2 FQNNGV. CDR3 length equals 16 residues. The V gene lost 4 bases and the J gene lost 2 bases, with 16 bases spanning the gap.

J is TRBJ1-4 and V is TRBV13; no clear D. V gave up 5 bases and J gave up 1 base, with 11 bases separating them. Germline V gives CDR1 PRHDT, CDR2 FYEKMQ (reference sequence). The CDR3 spans 15 residues. CDR3 amino acids: CASSVRRGTNEKLFF. The CDR3 DNA follows: TGTGCCAGCAGCGTACGGCGAGGAACTAATGAAAAACTGTTTTTT. Based on the CDR3 plus reference TRBV13 and TRBJ1-4, the full variable domain is AAGVIQSPRHLIKEKRETATLKCYPIPRHDTVYWYQQGPGQDPQFLISFYEKMQSDKGSIPDRFSAQQFSDYHSELNMSSLELGDSALYFCASSVRRGTNEKLFFGSGTQLSVL.

The chain couples TRBV10-3 to TRBJ1-5, with no clear D. CDR1 ENHRY and CDR2 SYGVKD come from the germline V gene. The CDR3 loop spans 17 amino acids. V was trimmed by 2 bases and J by 0 bases, leaving 14 bases between them. The CDR3: CAISEPSSADSNQPQHF. Written as DNA, the CDR3 is TGTGCCATCAGTGAGCCATCCTCAGCGGATAGCAATCAGCCCCAGCATTTT.

This chain connects TRBV5-1 to TRBJ2-1; 8 bases are shared with TRBD2. From germline, CDR1 is SGHRS and CDR2 YFSETQ. This CDR3 is 16 amino acids long. V lost 4 bases and J lost 3; bases outside the gene matches: 9. CDR3 residues: CASSPTSGSFYNEQFF. In nucleotides, the CDR3 is TGCGCCAGCAGCCCTACTAGCGGATCTTTCTACAATGAGCAGTTCTTC. The entire variable domain, with the rest obtained from reference TRBV5-1 and TRBJ2-1, is as follows: KAGVTQTPRYLIKTRGQQVTLSCSPISGHRSVSWYQQTPGQGLQFLFEYFSETQRNKGNFPGRFSGRQFSNSRSEMNVSTLELGDSALYLCASSPTSGSFYNEQFFGPGTRLTVL.

The CDR3 bases are TGTGCCAGCCGTCTTAGCGTTGGCACAGATACGCAGTATTTT. Residues: CASRLSVGTDTQYF. This chain joins TRBV2 and TRBJ2-3; possible D gene TRBD2, 5 bases. CDR3 size: 14 residues. Per the germline V gene, CDR1 is SNHLY and CDR2 is FYNNEI. Trimming took off 8 bases at V and 1 base at J, with 13 bases between the two ends. Combining the CDR3 with reference TRBV2 and TRBJ2-3 gives the whole variable domain EPEVTQTPSHQVTQMGQEVILRCVPISNHLYFYWYRQILGQKVEFLVSFYNNEISEKSEIFDDQFSVERPDGSNFTLKIRSTKLEDSAMYFCASRLSVGTDTQYFGPGTRLTVL.

CDR3: CATSDPRDFRQPQHF. CDR3 sequence (DNA): TGTGCCACCAGTGATCCGAGGGATTTCAGACAGCCCCAGCATTTT. V and J are TRBV24-1 and TRBJ1-5; D unresolved. The CDR3 is made up of 15 amino acids. V was trimmed by 3 bases and J by 7 bases, leaving 15 bases between them. Germline V CDR1 and CDR2: KGHDR, SFDVKD.

CDR3 sequence: CASSSSVSPGGDEQYF. CDR3 DNA sequence: TGTGCCAGCAGTTCCTCGGTGAGTCCCGGGGGGGACGAGCAGTACTTC. The chain combines TRBV6-6 with TRBJ2-7; 8 positions match TRBD2. This CDR3 region has 16 residues. With V trimmed by 4 bases and J by 5 bases, 13 bases remained unmatched. Germline V CDR1 and CDR2: MNHNY, SVGAGI (reference sequence).

The rearrangement joins TRBV7-2 to TRBJ2-7, with 9 bases matching TRBD1. This CDR3 is 15 amino acids long. The germline CDR1 and CDR2 sequences are SGHTA and FQGNSA. V shed 6 bases, J shed 2 bases, and the junction held 8 bases outside the gene matches. The CDR3 region has the DNA TGTGCCAGCAGTTATACAGGGGGCCTCACCTACGAGCAGTACTTC. Translating it yields CASSYTGGLTYEQYF. The full variable domain, its missing parts supplied by reference TRBV7-2 and TRBJ2-7, is GAGVSQSPSNKVTEKGKDVELRCDPISGHTALYWYRQSLGQGLEFLIYFQGNSAPDKSGLPSDRFSAERTGGSVSTLTIQRTQQEDSAVYLCASSYTGGLTYEQYFGPGTRLTVT.

The chain couples TRBV7-2 to TRBJ1-3; 8 bases are a match to TRBD1. Germline V gene data show CDR1 as SGHTA and CDR2 as FQGNSA. V shed 4 bases, J shed 8 bases, and the junction held 10 bases outside the gene matches. The CDR3 is 15 amino acids. This CDR3 reads CASSSTRDRLHTIYF. The CDR3 DNA reads as TGTGCCAGCAGCTCCACCCGGGACAGGCTCCACACCATATATTTT.

The chain has TRBV12-3 or TRBV12-4 and TRBJ2-2; the D is unclear. The CDR3 is 13 amino acids. Between the trimmed V and J ends, which lost 5 bases and 5 bases, there was a span of 9 bases. The CDR3 DNA sequence: TGTGCCAGCAGTACCACAGAAACCGGGGAGCTGTTTTTT. This gives the protein CASSTTETGELFF.

The V gene is TRBV21-1, the J gene TRBJ2-1; TRBD2, the table's D call, lacks a check against the DNA. TRBV21-1 is a pseudogene segment. This CDR3 is built from 15 residues. CDR3 DNA sequence: TGTGCCAGCAGCGGCGATCGGAGCTCCTACAATGAGCAGTTCTTC. This sequence encodes CASSGDRSSYNEQFF.

The J gene is TRBJ2-1, the V gene TRBV7-3; 14 bases agree with TRBD2. This CDR3 spans 16 amino acids. Looked up from germline, CDR1 is SGHTA and CDR2 is FQGTGA. J lost 7 bases, V lost 5 bases, and 7 bases had no gene match. The CDR3 sequence is CASSPPTSGRGNEQFF. The CDR3 bases are TGTGCCAGCAGCCCTCCGACTAGCGGGAGGGGAAATGAGCAGTTCTTC.

This clone was observed once. The V call is TRBV27, the J call TRBJ1-5, with 9 bases matching TRBD1. CDR3 size: 16 residues. Germline-derived CDR1 and CDR2 are MNHEY and SMNVEV (reference sequence). The ends lost 1 base at V and 3 bases at J; junction bases unmatched: 4. The CDR3 bases are TGTGCCAGCAGTTTATTGGGGACAGGGCCCAATCAGCCCCAGCATTTT. This sequence encodes CASSLLGTGPNQPQHF.

The chain links TRBV5-5 to TRBJ1-3, with TRBD1 identical over 7 bases. This CDR3 is 13 amino acids long. Germline CDR1 reads SGHKS; CDR2 reads YYEKEE (reference sequence). Germline trimming cut 4 bases from V and 3 bases from J; bases unmatched to any gene: 1. CDR3 residues: CASSGTVGNTIYF. CDR3 coding DNA: TGTGCCAGCAGCGGGACAGTTGGAAACACCATATATTTT.

Only a few counts were recorded for this clone. The rearrangement links TRBV4-1 to TRBJ2-7; tentatively, D is TRBD2 (6 bases). CDR3 size: 14 residues. The germline V gene has CDR1 MGHRA and CDR2 YSYEKL. The germline V and J ends were trimmed by 2 bases and 5 bases, with 13 bases remaining between them. The CDR3 protein is CASSQHGRINEQYF. In DNA form, the CDR3 reads TGCGCCAGCAGCCAACACGGGAGAATCAACGAGCAGTACTTC.

The chain is built from TRBV12-3 or TRBV12-4 and TRBJ1-5; TRBD1 aligns across 7 bases. The CDR3 sequence is 13 residues long. V was clipped by 6 bases and J by 5 bases; unmatched bases: 4. The CDR3 is CASRQGNDQPQHF. The DNA of the CDR3 is TGTGCCAGCAGACAGGGGAACGATCAGCCCCAGCATTTT.

This rearrangement joins TRBV11-2 to TRBJ2-7; possibly TRBD1 for D (6 bases). Germline assignment: CDR1 SGHAT and CDR2 FQNNGV. The V and J ends lost 3 bases and 1 base respectively, with 7 bases between them. This CDR3 is built from 13 residues. The CDR3 loop is CASSLRGSYEQYF. CDR3 coding DNA: TGTGCCAGCAGCTTGAGGGGGTCCTACGAGCAGTACTTC. Combining the CDR3 with reference TRBV11-2 and TRBJ2-7 gives the whole variable domain EAGVAQSPRYKIIEKRQSVAFWCNPISGHATLYWYQQILGQGPKLLIQFQNNGVVDDSQLPKDRFSAERLKGVDSTLKIQPAKLEDSAVYLCASSLRGSYEQYFGPGTRLTVT.

The J gene is TRBJ2-5, the V gene TRBV19; 7 bases are shared with TRBD2. Per the germline V gene, CDR1 is LNHDA and CDR2 is SQIVND (reference sequence). The CDR3 runs to 15 residues. The ends lost 5 bases at V and 3 bases at J; junction bases unmatched: 9. The CDR3 region is CASSSRGETKETQYF. CDR3 DNA: TGTGCCAGTAGTTCCCGGGGGGAGACCAAAGAGACCCAGTACTTC.

The chain couples TRBV11-2 to TRBJ2-3, with 9 bases that match TRBD2. V trimming: 8 bases; J trimming: 6 bases; junction bases outside the gene matches: 15. The germline CDR1 and CDR2 sequences are SGHAT and FQNNGV. The length of the CDR3 is 16 residues. The CDR3 DNA reads as TGTGCCAGCCTCCGATGGGTAGCGGGAGTTGCGGATACGCAGTATTTT. It codes for CASLRWVAGVADTQYF.